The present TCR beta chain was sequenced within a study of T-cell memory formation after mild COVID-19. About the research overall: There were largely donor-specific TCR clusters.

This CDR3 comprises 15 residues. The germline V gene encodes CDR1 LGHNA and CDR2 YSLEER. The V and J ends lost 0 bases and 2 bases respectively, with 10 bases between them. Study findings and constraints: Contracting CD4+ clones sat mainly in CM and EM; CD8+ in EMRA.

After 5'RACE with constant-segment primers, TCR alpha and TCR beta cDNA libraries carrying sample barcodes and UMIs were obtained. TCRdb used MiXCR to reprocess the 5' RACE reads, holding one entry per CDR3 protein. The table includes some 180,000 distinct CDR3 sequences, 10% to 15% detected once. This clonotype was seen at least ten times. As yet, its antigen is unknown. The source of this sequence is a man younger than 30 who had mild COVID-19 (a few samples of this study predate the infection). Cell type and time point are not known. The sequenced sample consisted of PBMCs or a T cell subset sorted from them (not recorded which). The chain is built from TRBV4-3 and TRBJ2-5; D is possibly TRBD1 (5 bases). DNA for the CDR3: TGCGCCAGCAGCCAAGATTTGACAGTACAAGAGACCCAGTACTTC. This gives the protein CASSQDLTVQETQYF.